This T cell receptor beta chain was sequenced in a study of CXCR3-negative and CXCR3-positive naive CD8 T cells. Study-level points and caveats: Naive cells that were CXCR3-positive had more hydrophobic TRB CDR3s (compared with CXCR3-negative naive cells).

Comment on this clonotype: Its cognate antigen is unknown.

The CDR3 extends over 15 amino acids. The libraries of TRB cDNA were constructed through 5' RACE using UMI labels. TCRdb re-called the 5' RACE reads, yielding one record per CDR3 amino acid sequence without DNA. The sample has approximately 88,000 distinct CDR3 sequences; the top ten hold around 1.7%. The sequence came from a human donor in good health. Some clones in this sample may be carry-over from other donors' samples. The rearrangement links TRBV12-3 or TRBV12-4 to TRBJ1-2; TCRdb proposes TRBD1, but this gene call is untestable without DNA. Specimen: naive CXCR3- CD8+ T cells from blood. This sample's subset: CD45RO-CCR7+CD27+CD95- naive CD8+ T cells lacking CXCR3 (TNR3-). The CDR3 loop is CASSLTPGTGDGYTF.